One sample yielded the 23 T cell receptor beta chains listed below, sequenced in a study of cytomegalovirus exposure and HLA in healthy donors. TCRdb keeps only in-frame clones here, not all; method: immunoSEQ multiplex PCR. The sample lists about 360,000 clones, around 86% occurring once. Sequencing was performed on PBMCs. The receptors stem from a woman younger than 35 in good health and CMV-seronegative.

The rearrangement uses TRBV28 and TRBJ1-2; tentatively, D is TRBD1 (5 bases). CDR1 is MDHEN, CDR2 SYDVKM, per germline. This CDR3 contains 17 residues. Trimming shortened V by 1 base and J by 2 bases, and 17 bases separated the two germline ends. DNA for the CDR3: TGTGCCAGCAGTTTATTGAGGGGAGGATTAGGGAACTATGGCTACACCTTC. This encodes CASSLLRGGLGNYGYTF.

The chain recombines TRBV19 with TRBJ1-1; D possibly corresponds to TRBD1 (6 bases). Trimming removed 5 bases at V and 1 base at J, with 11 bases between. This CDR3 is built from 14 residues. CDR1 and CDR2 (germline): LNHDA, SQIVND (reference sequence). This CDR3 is CASSYAGANTEAFF. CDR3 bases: TGTGCCAGTAGTTATGCGGGGGCGAACACTGAAGCTTTCTTT. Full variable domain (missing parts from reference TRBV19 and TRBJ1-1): DGGITQSPKYLFRKEGQNVTLSCEQNLNHDAMYWYRQDPGQGLRLIYYSQIVNDFQKGDIAEGYSVSREKKESFPLTVTSAQKNPTAFYLCASSYAGANTEAFFGQGTRLTVV.

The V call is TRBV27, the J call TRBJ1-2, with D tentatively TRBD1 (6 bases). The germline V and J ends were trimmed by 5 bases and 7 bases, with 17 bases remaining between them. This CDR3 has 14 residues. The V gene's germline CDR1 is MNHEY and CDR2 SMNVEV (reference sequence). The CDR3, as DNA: TGTGCCAGCAGTACCGACCGGGACATTAGTGGCTACACCTTC. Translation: CASSTDRDISGYTF.

The CDR3 spells CASSSPQGNYGYTF. The CDR3, as DNA: TGTGCCAGCAGTTCCCCCCAGGGAAACTATGGCTACACCTTC. The chain recombines TRBV28 with TRBJ1-2; tentatively, D is TRBD1 (5 bases). V lost 4 bases and J lost 2, with 11 bases in between. Germline-derived CDR1 and CDR2 are MDHEN and SYDVKM. The length of the CDR3 is 14 residues.

CDR3 in amino acids: CASSLVAGSNTGELFF. CDR3 nucleotide sequence: TGCGCCAGCAGCTTGGTTGCAGGTAGTAACACCGGGGAGCTGTTTTTT. The V gene is TRBV5-1, the J gene TRBJ2-2; unclear D gene. The CDR3 loop spans 16 amino acids. With 0 bases removed from V and 2 bases from J, the gap between germline ends came to 11 bases. The germline V gene encodes CDR1 SGHRS and CDR2 YFSETQ.

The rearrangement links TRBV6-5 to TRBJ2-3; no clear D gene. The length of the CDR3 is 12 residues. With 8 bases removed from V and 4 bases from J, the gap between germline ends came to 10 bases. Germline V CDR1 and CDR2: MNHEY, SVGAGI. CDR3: CASGLGADTQYF. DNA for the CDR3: TGTGCCAGCGGCCTAGGAGCAGATACGCAGTATTTT.

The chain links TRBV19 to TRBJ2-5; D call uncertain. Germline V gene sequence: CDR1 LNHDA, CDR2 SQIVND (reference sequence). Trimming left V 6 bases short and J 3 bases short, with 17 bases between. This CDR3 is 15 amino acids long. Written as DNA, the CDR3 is TGTGCCAGTAGCCGGTCGTGGGCATCAAAAGAGACCCAGTACTTC. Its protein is CASSRSWASKETQYF.

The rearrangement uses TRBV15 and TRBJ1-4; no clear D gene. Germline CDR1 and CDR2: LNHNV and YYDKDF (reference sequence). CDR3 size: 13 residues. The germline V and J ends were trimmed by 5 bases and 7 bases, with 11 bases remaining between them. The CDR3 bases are TGTGCCACCAGCCCGAGGCGTGGTGAAAAACTGTTTTTT. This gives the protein CATSPRRGEKLFF.

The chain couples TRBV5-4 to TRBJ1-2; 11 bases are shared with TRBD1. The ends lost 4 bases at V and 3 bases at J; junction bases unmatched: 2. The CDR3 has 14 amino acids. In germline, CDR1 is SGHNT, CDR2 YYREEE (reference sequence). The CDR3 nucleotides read TGTGCCAGCAGCACGGGACAGGGGGACTATGGCTACACCTTC. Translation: CASSTGQGDYGYTF.

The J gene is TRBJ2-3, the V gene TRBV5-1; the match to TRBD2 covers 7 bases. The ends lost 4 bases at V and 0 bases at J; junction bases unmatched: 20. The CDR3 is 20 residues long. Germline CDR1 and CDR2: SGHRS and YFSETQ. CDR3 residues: CASSGRPFGLAEISTDTQYF. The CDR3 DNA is TGCGCCAGCAGCGGTCGTCCGTTCGGGCTAGCGGAGATTAGCACAGATACGCAGTATTTT. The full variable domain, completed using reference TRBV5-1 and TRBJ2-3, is KAGVTQTPRYLIKTRGQQVTLSCSPISGHRSVSWYQQTPGQGLQFLFEYFSETQRNKGNFPGRFSGRQFSNSRSEMNVSTLELGDSALYLCASSGRPFGLAEISTDTQYFGPGTRLTVL.

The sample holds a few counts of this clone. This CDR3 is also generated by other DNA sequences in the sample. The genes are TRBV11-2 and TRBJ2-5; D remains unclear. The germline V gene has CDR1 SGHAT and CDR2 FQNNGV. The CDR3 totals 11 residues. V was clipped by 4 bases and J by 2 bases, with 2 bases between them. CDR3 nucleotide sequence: TGTGCCAGCAGCTCACAAGAGACCCAGTACTTC. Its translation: CASSSQETQYF.

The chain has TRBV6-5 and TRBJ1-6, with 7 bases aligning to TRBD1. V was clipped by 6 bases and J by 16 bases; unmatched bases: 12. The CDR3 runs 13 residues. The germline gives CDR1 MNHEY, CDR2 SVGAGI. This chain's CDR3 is CASSPSGTATLHF. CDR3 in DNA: TGTGCCAGCAGCCCCTCCGGGACAGCCACACTCCACTTT.

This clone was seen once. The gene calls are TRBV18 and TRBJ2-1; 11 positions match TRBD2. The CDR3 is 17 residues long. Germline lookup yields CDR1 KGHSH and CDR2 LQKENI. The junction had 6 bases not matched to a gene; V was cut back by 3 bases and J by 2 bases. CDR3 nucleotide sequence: TGTGCCAGCTCACCTCAGACTAGCGGGGTTACCTACAATGAGCAGTTCTTC. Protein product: CASSPQTSGVTYNEQFF.

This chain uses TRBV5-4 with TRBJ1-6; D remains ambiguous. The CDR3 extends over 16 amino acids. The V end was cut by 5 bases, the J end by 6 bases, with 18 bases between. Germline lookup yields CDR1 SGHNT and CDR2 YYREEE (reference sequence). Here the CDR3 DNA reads TGTGCCAGCAGGGGTTCAGACGGTGGGCTTAATTCACCCCTCCACTTT. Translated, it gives CASRGSDGGLNSPLHF.

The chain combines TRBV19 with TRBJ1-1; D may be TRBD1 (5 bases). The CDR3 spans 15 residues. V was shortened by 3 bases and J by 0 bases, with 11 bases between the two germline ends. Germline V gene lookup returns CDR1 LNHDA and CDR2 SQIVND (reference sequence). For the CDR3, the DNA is TGTGCCAGTAGTATTGGCCAGGGCCTGAACACTGAAGCTTTCTTT. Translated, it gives CASSIGQGLNTEAFF.

The chain's CDR3 is CAGTGTSGITEQFF. In DNA form, the CDR3 reads TGTGCCGGGACCGGGACTAGCGGGATTACTGAGCAGTTCTTC. The V call is TRBV6-1, the J call TRBJ2-1, with 13 positions matching TRBD2. The CDR3 runs to 14 residues. J gave up 9 bases and V 11 bases, and 10 bases lay outside the gene matches. Germline V gene data show CDR1 as MNHNS and CDR2 as SASEGT.

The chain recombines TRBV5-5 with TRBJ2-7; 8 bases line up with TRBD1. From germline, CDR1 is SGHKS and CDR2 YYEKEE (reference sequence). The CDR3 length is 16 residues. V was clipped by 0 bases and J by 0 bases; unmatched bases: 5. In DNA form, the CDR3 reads TGTGCCAGCAGCTTGGGGACAGGGCGGGGCTCCTACGAGCAGTACTTC. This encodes CASSLGTGRGSYEQYF.

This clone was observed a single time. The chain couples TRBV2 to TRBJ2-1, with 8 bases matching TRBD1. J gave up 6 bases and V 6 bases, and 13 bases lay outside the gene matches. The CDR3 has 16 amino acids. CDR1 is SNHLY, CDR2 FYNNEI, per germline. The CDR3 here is CASRGSGTGTLNEQFF. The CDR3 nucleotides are TGTGCCAGCAGGGGATCCGGGACAGGAACCCTCAATGAGCAGTTCTTC.

The CDR3 DNA reads as TGTGCCAGCAGTTCCCATTCGGGAACCTATGGCTACACCTTC. Translation gives CASSSHSGTYGYTF. V usage is TRBV28 and J usage is TRBJ1-2; D ambiguous. CDR1 MDHEN and CDR2 SYDVKM come from the germline V gene. V was shortened by 4 bases and J by 4 bases, with 13 bases between the two germline ends. This CDR3 comprises 14 residues.

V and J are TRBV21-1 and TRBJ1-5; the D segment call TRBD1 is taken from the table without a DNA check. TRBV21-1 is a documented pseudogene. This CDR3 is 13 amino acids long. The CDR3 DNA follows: TGTGCCAGCAGCGGACAGTTCAATCAGCCCCAGCATTTT. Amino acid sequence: CASSGQFNQPQHF.

The CDR3 sequence: CASSGASGRVEQFF. Written as DNA, the CDR3 is TGTGCCAGCAGCGGGGCTAGCGGGAGAGTTGAGCAGTTCTTC. The rearrangement joins TRBV7-9 to TRBJ2-1, with 10 nucleotides matching TRBD2. The germline gives CDR1 SEHNR, CDR2 FQNEAQ (reference sequence). The CDR3 length is 14 residues. V lost 5 bases, J lost 9 bases, and 7 bases stayed unmatched.

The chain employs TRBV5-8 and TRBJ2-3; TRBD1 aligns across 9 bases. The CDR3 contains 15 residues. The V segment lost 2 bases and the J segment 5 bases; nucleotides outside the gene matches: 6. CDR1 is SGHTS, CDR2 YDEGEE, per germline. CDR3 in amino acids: CASSLGQGKEDTQYF. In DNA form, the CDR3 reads TGTGCCAGCAGCTTAGGACAGGGGAAGGAAGATACGCAGTATTTT.

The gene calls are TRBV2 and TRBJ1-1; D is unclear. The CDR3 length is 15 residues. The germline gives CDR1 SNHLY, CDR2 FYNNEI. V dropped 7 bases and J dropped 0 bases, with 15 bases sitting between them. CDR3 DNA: TGTGCCAGCACCCAACTCGGAGTCATGAACACTGAAGCTTTCTTT. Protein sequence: CASTQLGVMNTEAFF.